This TCR beta chain was captured by sequencing in a study of blood T cell repertoires in COVID-19. This table comes from immunoSEQ multiplex PCR, and its TCRdb copy is limited to in-frame clones, with some not included. Of around 310,000 clones in the sample, 90% are singletons; the top ten hold approximately 0.98%. The sequenced sample consisted of peripheral blood. The clonotype was recovered from a woman between 40 and 50 years old with COVID-19, enrolled during active disease.

CDR3 DNA: TGTGCCAGCAGTGATCGATCGCGAGGGTCCTACGAGCAGTACTTC. Protein product: CASSDRSRGSYEQYF. The rearrangement uses TRBV6-1 and TRBJ2-7; possibly TRBD2 for D (5 bases). Germline assignment: CDR1 MNHNS and CDR2 SASEGT. Deletions cut 3 bases from V and 1 base from J, with 13 bases between. CDR3 size: 15 residues.